This T cell receptor beta chain appears in the sequencing data of a study of T cell responses to AZD1222 COVID-19 vaccine. Whole-study findings and limits: Samples come after the peak T cell response, not at day 14. Breadth and depth of Spike-specific TCRs rose after two AZD1222 doses. Spike-wide vaccine-associated CD4 TCRs dominated at 160-218 and 743-854.

This table comes from immunoSEQ multiplex PCR, and its TCRdb copy is limited to in-frame clones, with some not included. The sample lists more than 110,000 clones, about 92% occurring once. Details on this clone: Its specificity is not known.

Pooled samples include second doses given at about 4 or 12 weeks. Sequenced here: peripheral blood, sampled 28 days after the second AZD1222 dose. The clonotype comes from an adult who received the AZD1222 COVID-19 vaccine.

For the CDR3, the DNA is TGTGCCAGCAGCCAACAGGGGCAAGAGACCCAGTACTTC. The encoded protein is CASSQQGQETQYF. The chain combines TRBV4-2 with TRBJ2-5; the D gene is possibly TRBD1 (6 bases). The CDR3 totals 13 residues. Germline V gene lookup returns CDR1 LGHNA and CDR2 YNFKEQ. Trimming took off 2 bases at V and 2 bases at J, with 6 bases between the two ends.